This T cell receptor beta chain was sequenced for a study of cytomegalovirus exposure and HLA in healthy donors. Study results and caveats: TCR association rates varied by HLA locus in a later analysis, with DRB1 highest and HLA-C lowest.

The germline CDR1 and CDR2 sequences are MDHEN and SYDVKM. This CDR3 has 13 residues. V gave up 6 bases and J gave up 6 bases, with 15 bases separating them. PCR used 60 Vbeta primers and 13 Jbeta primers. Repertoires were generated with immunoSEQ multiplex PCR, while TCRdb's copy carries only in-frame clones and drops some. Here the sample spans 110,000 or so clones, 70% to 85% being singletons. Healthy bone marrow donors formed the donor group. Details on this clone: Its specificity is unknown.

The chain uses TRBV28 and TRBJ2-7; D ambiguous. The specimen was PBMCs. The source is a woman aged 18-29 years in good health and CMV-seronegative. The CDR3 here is CASSRKYSIEQYF. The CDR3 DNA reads TGTGCCAGCAGCCGAAAATACAGCATCGAGCAGTACTTC.